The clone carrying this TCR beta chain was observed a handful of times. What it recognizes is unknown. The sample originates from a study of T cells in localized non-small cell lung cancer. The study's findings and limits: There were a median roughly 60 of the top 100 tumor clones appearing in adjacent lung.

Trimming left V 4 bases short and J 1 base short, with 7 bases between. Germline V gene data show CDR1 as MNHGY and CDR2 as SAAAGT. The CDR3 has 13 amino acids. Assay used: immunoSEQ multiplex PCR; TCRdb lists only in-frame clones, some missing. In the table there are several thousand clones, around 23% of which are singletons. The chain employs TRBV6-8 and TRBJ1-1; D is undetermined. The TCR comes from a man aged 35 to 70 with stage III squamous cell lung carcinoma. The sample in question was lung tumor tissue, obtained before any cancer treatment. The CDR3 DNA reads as TGTGCCAGCAGTTCCCTCTCGAACACTGAAGCTTTCTTT. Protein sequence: CASSSLSNTEAFF.